This TCR beta chain stems from a study of shared clonotypes between healthy human individuals. V was cut by 7 bases and J by 2 bases, with 16 bases left in between. Germline CDR1 reads MNHEY; CDR2 reads SMNVEV (reference sequence). The CDR3 runs 15 residues. General study results and limits: Researchers found naive subsets generally carried larger estimated richness than memory subsets.

On this clone itself: The antigen is undetermined.

In the original workflow: As immunoSEQ supplied junction-only sequences (without quality scores), filtering differed. Only in-frame clones appear in the TCRdb table, and some are missing; sequencing was by immunoSEQ multiplex PCR. The DNA was the basis for D and trimming; V, J and clone size are from that table. The data show about 1.1 million clones, approximately 80% seen once. The sequenced material came from memory CD4+ T cells from PBMCs. Subset defined: CD45RA-negative fraction. The origin of this receptor is a man in his late teens or twenties in good health. Some clones in this sample may be carry-over from other donors' samples. V usage is TRBV27 and J usage is TRBJ2-3; D assignment may be TRBD1 or TRBD2 (5 bases each). The CDR3 nucleotides read TGTGCCAGCACGGGGCGCAGCGAGGTCACAGATACGCAGTATTTT. It yields the protein CASTGRSEVTDTQYF.